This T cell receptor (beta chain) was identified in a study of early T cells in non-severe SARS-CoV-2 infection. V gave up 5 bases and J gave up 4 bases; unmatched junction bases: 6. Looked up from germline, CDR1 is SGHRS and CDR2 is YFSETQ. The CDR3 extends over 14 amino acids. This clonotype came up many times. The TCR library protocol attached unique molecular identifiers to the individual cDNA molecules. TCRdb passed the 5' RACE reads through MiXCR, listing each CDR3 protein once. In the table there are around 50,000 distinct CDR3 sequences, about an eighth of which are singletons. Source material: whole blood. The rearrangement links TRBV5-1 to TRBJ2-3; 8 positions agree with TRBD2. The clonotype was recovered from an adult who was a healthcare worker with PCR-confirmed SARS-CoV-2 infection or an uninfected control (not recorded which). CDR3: CASRDSAGADTQYF. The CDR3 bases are TGCGCCAGCAGGGACTCAGCGGGAGCAGATACGCAGTATTTT.